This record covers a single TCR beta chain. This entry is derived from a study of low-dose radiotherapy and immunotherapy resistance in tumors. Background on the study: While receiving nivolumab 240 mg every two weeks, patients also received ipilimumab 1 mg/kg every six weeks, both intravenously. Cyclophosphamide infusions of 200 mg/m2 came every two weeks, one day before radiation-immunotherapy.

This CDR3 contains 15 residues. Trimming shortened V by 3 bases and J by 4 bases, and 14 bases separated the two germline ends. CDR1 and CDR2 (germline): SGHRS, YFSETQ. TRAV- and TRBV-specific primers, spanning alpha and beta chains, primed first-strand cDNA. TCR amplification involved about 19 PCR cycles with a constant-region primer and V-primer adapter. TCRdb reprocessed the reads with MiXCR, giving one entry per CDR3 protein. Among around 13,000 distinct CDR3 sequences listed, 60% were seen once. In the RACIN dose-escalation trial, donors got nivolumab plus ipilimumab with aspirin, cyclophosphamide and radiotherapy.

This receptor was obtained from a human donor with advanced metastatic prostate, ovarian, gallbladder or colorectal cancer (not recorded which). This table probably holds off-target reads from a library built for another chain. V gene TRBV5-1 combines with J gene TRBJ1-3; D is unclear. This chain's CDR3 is CASSSDSSTGNTIYF. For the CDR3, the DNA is TGCGCCAGCAGCTCTGACTCCTCTACCGGAAACACCATATATTTT. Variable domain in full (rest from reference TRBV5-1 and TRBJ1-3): KAGVTQTPRYLIKTRGQQVTLSCSPISGHRSVSWYQQTPGQGLQFLFEYFSETQRNKGNFPGRFSGRQFSNSRSEMNVSTLELGDSALYLCASSSDSSTGNTIYFGEGSWLTVV.